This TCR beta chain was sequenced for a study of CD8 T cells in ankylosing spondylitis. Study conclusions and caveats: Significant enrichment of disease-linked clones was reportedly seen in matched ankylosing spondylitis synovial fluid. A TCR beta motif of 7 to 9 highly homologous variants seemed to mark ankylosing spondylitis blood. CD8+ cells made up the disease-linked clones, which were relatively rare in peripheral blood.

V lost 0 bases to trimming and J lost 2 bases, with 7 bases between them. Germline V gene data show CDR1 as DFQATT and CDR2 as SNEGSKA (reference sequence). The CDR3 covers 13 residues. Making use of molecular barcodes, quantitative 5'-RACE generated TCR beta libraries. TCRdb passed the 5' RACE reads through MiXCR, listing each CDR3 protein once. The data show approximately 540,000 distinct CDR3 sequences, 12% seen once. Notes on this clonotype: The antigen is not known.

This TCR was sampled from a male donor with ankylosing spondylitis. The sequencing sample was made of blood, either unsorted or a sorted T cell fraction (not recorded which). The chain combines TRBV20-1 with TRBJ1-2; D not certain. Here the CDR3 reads CSARDYSNYGYTF. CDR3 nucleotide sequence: TGCAGTGCTAGAGATTACAGCAACTATGGCTACACCTTC.